This passage covers 2 T cell receptor beta chains from one sample sequenced in a study of shared clonotypes between healthy human individuals. Cells designated naive CD8 were CD45RO-negative and were positively selected for CCR7, with terminally differentiated effector memory CD45RA+ cells excluded. Method: immunoSEQ multiplex PCR; TCRdb's copy keeps in-frame clones and lacks some. Of roughly 2.1 million clones detected, approximately 94% appear once; the ten largest clones hold roughly 1.8%. Sequencing was done on a sample of naive CD8+ T cells from PBMCs. All receptors derive from a man aged 18 to 30 in good health. Some clones in this sample may be carry-over from other donors' samples.

This clone was seen a single time. CDR3 amino acids: CASSLQGTSYEQYF. CDR3 in DNA: TGTGCCAGCAGTTTACAGGGCACCTCCTACGAGCAGTACTTC. The chain couples TRBV28 to TRBJ2-7; perhaps TRBD1 as D (5 bases). With 2 bases removed from V and 0 bases from J, the gap between germline ends came to 8 bases. The CDR3 runs to 14 residues. Germline V gene lookup returns CDR1 MDHEN and CDR2 SYDVKM.

V and J are TRBV27 and TRBJ1-2; possibly TRBD1 for D (6 bases). The CDR3 sequence is 15 residues long. In germline, CDR1 is MNHEY, CDR2 SMNVEV (reference sequence). Between the trimmed V and J ends, which lost 1 base and 3 bases, there was a span of 12 bases. The CDR3 DNA reads TGTGCCAGCAGTTTATTGGGGGGCGCTTACTATGGCTACACCTTC. It encodes CASSLLGGAYYGYTF.